These 6 T cell receptor beta chains were sequenced from one sample in a study of early T cells in non-severe SARS-CoV-2 infection. MiXCR was run by TCRdb on the 5' RACE reads, yielding one entry per CDR3 protein. The data hold roughly 50,000 distinct CDR3 sequences, with about 8.2% observed a single time. Specimen: whole blood. These receptors were collected from an adult who was a healthcare worker with PCR-confirmed SARS-CoV-2 infection or an uninfected control (not recorded which).

This clonotype was picked up a small number of times. This chain joins TRBV12-3 or TRBV12-4 and TRBJ1-5; D is uncertain. CDR3 length equals 14 residues. The V end was cut by 2 bases, the J end by 11 bases, with 16 bases between. The chain's CDR3 is CASSLREGRDAQHF. The CDR3 bases are TGTGCCAGCAGTTTAAGGGAGGGTCGCGATGCCCAGCATTTT.

The chain employs TRBV20-1 and TRBJ2-5; 7 bases match TRBD1. CDR1 and CDR2 (germline): DFQATT, SNEGSKA (reference sequence). V lost 5 bases, J lost 4 bases, and 4 bases stayed unmatched. The CDR3 is made up of 12 amino acids. CDR3 protein: CSASRQGETQYF. CDR3 bases: TGCAGTGCTTCCCGACAGGGAGAGACCCAGTACTTC.

This clonotype occurred many times. The chain is built from TRBV5-1 and TRBJ1-5, with 7 bases identical to TRBD1. CDR1 SGHRS and CDR2 YFSETQ come from the germline V gene. The CDR3 length is 15 residues. With 0 bases clipped from V and 4 bases from J, the junction kept 4 bases outside the gene matches. The CDR3 sequence: CASSLGPGQNQPQHF. CDR3 in DNA: TGCGCCAGCAGCTTGGGGCCGGGACAGAATCAGCCCCAGCATTTT. The whole variable domain, filled in from reference TRBV5-1 and TRBJ1-5, reads KAGVTQTPRYLIKTRGQQVTLSCSPISGHRSVSWYQQTPGQGLQFLFEYFSETQRNKGNFPGRFSGRQFSNSRSEMNVSTLELGDSALYLCASSLGPGQNQPQHFGDGTRLSIL.

In this sample, this clonotype turned up many times. The chain links TRBV20-1 to TRBJ2-3; D may be TRBD2 (6 bases). CDR1 DFQATT and CDR2 SNEGSKA come from the germline V gene (reference sequence). CDR3 length equals 15 residues. Between the trimmed V and J ends, which lost 2 bases and 0 bases, there was a span of 12 bases. The DNA for the CDR3 is TGCAGTGCTAGACCGGCGGGACCGAGCACAGATACGCAGTATTTT. Translation gives CSARPAGPSTDTQYF.

V gene TRBV2 combines with J gene TRBJ1-1, with 10 bases matching TRBD1. The junction had 15 bases not matched to a gene; V was cut back by 5 bases and J by 3 bases. The CDR3 runs to 18 residues. Germline-derived CDR1 and CDR2 are SNHLY and FYNNEI. CDR3 DNA: TGTGCCAGCAGTAACCCGGGACAGGGGATCGATCGGGACACTGAAGCTTTCTTT. Amino acids: CASSNPGQGIDRDTEAFF.

At least ten counts were recorded for this clonotype. J is TRBJ1-1 and V is TRBV7-9; D unclear. CDR1 SEHNR and CDR2 FQNEAQ come from the germline V gene (reference sequence). This CDR3 region has 15 residues. The germline V and J ends were trimmed by 2 bases and 4 bases, with 14 bases remaining between them. The CDR3 DNA follows: TGTGCCAGCAGCTTATTTCTGGGAGGGCTCACTGAAGCTTTCTTT. It is translated as CASSLFLGGLTEAFF.